This T cell receptor beta chain was retrieved from a study of CD8 T cells in Susac syndrome. When the RNA was reverse transcribed, random hexamers were used with an input of about 0.45 to 1 ug. TCRdb reprocessed the immunoSEQ multiplex PCR reads via MiXCR and lists one record per CDR3 protein. The sample includes 100,000 or so distinct CDR3 sequences, about 90% of them seen just once. The T cells that were sequenced for TCR beta were CD8+ and CD4+ cells from blood. Germline CDR1 SGHTA, CDR2 FQGTGA. CDR3 length equals 16 residues. V gave up 5 bases and J gave up 7 bases, with 24 bases separating them. The receptor was derived from a human donor in good health. Sequenced sample: CD8+ T cells from PBMCs. The J gene is TRBJ2-7, the V gene TRBV7-3; D assignment may be TRBD1 or TRBD2 (7 bases each). The CDR3 DNA reads as TGTGCCAGCAGCCCCCAGGGGGGGGCGACTACTGGGGAGCAGTACTTC. Translation gives CASSPQGGATTGEQYF.